These T cell receptor beta chains were read from a single sample in a study of blood T cell repertoires in COVID-19. Here immunoSEQ multiplex PCR was the method, and the copy in TCRdb shows in-frame clones only, minus some. The sample lists some 93,000 clones, about 88% occurring once. Sequencing input: peripheral blood. The source of these receptors is a man aged 60-69 years with acute or convalescent COVID-19. Both conserved end residues are part of each CDR3. D genes are given only for firm matches. Rows give clone size only sometimes, using once, few, many, or a class for an expanded clone.

>TRBD1|TRBJ1-2|14|NA|TRBV6-1
TGTGCCAGCAGTGATACGGGACAGTGGTATGGCTACACCTTC
CASSDTGQWYGYTF
>NA|TRBJ1-2|14|NA|TRBV5-6
TGTGCCAGCAGTCTGACAGCAGCTAACTATGGCTACACCTTC
CASSLTAANYGYTF
>TRBD1|TRBJ2-3|14|NA|TRBV2
TGTGCCAGCAGTGAAGGACAGGGTTGGGCTACGCAGTATTTT
CASSEGQGWATQYF
>NA|TRBJ1-4|14|NA|TRBV10-3
TGTGCCACCCAAGCGGCGGCGGGAGGTGAAAAACTGTTTTTT
CATQAAAGGEKLFF
>TRBD1|TRBJ1-4|17|once|TRBV20-1
TGCAGTGCTAGTCACAGATCACCGGGACAGTACAATGAAAAACTGTTTTTT
CSASHRSPGQYNEKLFF
>NA|TRBJ1-2|12|once|TRBV25-1
TGTGCCAGCAGTGCTTTAAACAGGGGCTACACCTTC
CASSALNRGYTF
>TRBD1|TRBJ2-1|15|NA|TRBV20-1
TGCAGTGCTAGTTCGACAGGGGGGGACTACAATGAGCAGTTCTTC
CSASSTGGDYNEQFF
>TRBD1|TRBJ1-2|15|NA|TRBV7-9
TGTGCCAGCAGCCCCGGGACAGCAGTCCCCTATGGCTACACCTTC
CASSPGTAVPYGYTF
>TRBD2|TRBJ2-7|15|NA|TRBV9
TGTGCCAGCAGCGAGACTAGCGGGGGTTACTACGAGCAGTACTTC
CASSETSGGYYEQYF
>TRBD2|TRBJ2-3|14|few|TRBV6-2/TRBV6-3
TGTGCCAGCAGTTACTTAGCGGGAGGCCATACGCAGTATTTT
CASSYLAGGHTQYF
>TRBD1|TRBJ1-4|17|NA|TRBV6-6
TGTGCCAGCAGTCAGGGGACAGGGAGTGCAACTAATGAAAAACTGTTTTTT
CASSQGTGSATNEKLFF
>NA|TRBJ1-5|15|NA|TRBV19
TGTGCCAGTAGTTGGGGCAGGTATAGCAATCAGCCCCAGCATTTT
CASSWGRYSNQPQHF
>NA|TRBJ2-5|18|few|TRBV7-6
TGTGCCAGCAGCTTAGCGCTTCGGGGGGCCTCCAGACAAGAGACCCAGTACTTC
CASSLALRGASRQETQYF
>NA|TRBJ1-1|12|NA|TRBV7-2
TGTGCCAGCAGCCCCCTCCGCACTGAAGCTTTCTTT
CASSPLRTEAFF
>TRBD1|TRBJ1-3|15|NA|TRBV5-4
TGTGCCAGCAGCACCGGGACAGGGTGGGGAAACACCATATATTTT
CASSTGTGWGNTIYF
>NA|TRBJ1-6|15|NA|TRBV2
TGTGCCAGCAGGACGGGGAGCTCCTATAATTCACCCCTCCACTTT
CASRTGSSYNSPLHF
>NA|TRBJ1-5|11|NA|TRBV12-3/TRBV12-4
TGTGCCAGCAGCGTCAATCAGCCCCAGCATTTT
CASSVNQPQHF
>TRBD1|TRBJ1-2|13|NA|TRBV6-5
TGTGCCAGCAGAGGAGGACAGGGGACCGGCTACACCTTC
CASRGGQGTGYTF
>NA|TRBJ1-1|14|NA|TRBV5-1
TGCGCCAGCAGCTTGGGTAATATGAACACTGAAGCTTTCTTT
CASSLGNMNTEAFF
>TRBD1|TRBJ1-1|13|NA|TRBV18
TGTGCCAGCTCACCTGACAGGGGGCGGGCCGCTTTCTTT
CASSPDRGRAAFF
>NA|TRBJ2-7|16|NA|TRBV15
TGTGCCACCAGCAGAGCCCTTGCCCGGACATGGCACGAGCAGTACTTC
CATSRALARTWHEQYF
>TRBD2|TRBJ2-1|17|NA|TRBV15
TGTGCCACCAGCAGAGAAATAGCGGGCTTCTCCTACAATGAGCAGTTCTTC
CATSREIAGFSYNEQFF
>TRBD1|TRBJ1-1|15|NA|TRBV5-1
TGCGCCAGCAGCTTGGCATTCGCGCAGGGGGTCGGAGCTTTCTTT
CASSLAFAQGVGAFF
>TRBD1|TRBJ1-6|14|NA|TRBV3-1/TRBV3-2
TGTGCCAGCAGCCTAGGGACAGCCAGAGATCCCCTCCACTTT
CASSLGTARDPLHF
>NA|TRBJ2-2|15|NA|TRBV2
TGTGCCAGCACCAAAGGTGCCCTAGCCCCCGGGGAGCTGTTTTTT
CASTKGALAPGELFF
>TRBD1|TRBJ2-2|14|NA|TRBV19
TGTGCCAGTAGGAGGACAGGGCTTGACGGGGAGCTGTTTTTT
CASRRTGLDGELFF
>NA|TRBJ1-1|12|NA|TRBV18
TGTGCCAGCTCACCCGGGGACACTGAAGCTTTCTTT
CASSPGDTEAFF
>TRBD1|TRBJ2-7|16|NA|TRBV10-3
TGTGCCATCAGTGAGTCGAGGGGACAGGGGTCCTACGAGCAGTACTTC
CAISESRGQGSYEQYF
>TRBD2|TRBJ2-3|18|NA|TRBV24-1
TGTGCCACCAGTGATTCCGACATCACTAGCGGGAGAGCAGATACGCAGTATTTT
CATSDSDITSGRADTQYF
>TRBD2|TRBJ2-2|18|few|TRBV5-1
TGCGCCAGCAGTCCTCTGGGACTAGCGGCCCCGGGAACCGGGGAGCTGTTTTTT
CASSPLGLAAPGTGELFF
>NA|TRBJ2-3|16|once|TRBV6-1
TGTGCCAGCAGTGGCGGGACAGTTCCCCGCACAGATACGCAGTATTTT
CASSGGTVPRTDTQYF
>TRBD1|TRBJ1-1|14|few|TRBV19
TGTGCCAGTAGTATAGAATTGGGGACAGGGAAAGCTTTCTTT
CASSIELGTGKAFF
>TRBD1|TRBJ1-3|14|NA|TRBV19
TGTGCCAGTAGTGTGACAGGGGCTGGAAACACCATATATTTT
CASSVTGAGNTIYF
>TRBD1|TRBJ1-1|13|NA|TRBV11-2
TGTGCCAGCAGCTGGGACAGGAACACTGAAGCTTTCTTT
CASSWDRNTEAFF
>NA|TRBJ1-6|17|NA|TRBV5-1
TGCGCCAGCAGCTTGGCCGACCCCCGGGGGAATAATTCACCCCTCCACTTT
CASSLADPRGNNSPLHF
>NA|TRBJ1-1|13|NA|TRBV28
TGTGCCAGTAAAAACTCTTTGAACACTGAAGCTTTCTTT
CASKNSLNTEAFF